Listed below are T cell receptor beta chains from one sample, sequenced in a study of T-cell reconstitution after alpha-beta-depleted transplantation in children. TCRdb re-analysed the PCR reads in MiXCR, keeping a single row per CDR3 protein. The data hold about 240,000 distinct CDR3 sequences, with around 25% observed a single time. Sequences were derived from PBMCs, sampled before TCRalphabeta/CD19-depleted stem cell transplant. The origin of the receptors is a girl aged 2 to 10 with Fanconi anemia, due to receive a stem cell transplant. CDR3s include the opening cysteine and the closing phenylalanine or tryptophan. D genes are given only for firm matches. Some rows have no size entry. The others give once, few or many, or a class for an expanded clone.

V gene,J gene,D gene,clone size,CDR3 protein,CDR3 DNA
TRBV11-2,TRBJ2-3,.,.,CASSFRELGGLGTRDTQYF,TGTGCCAGCAGCTTCAGGGAGCTAGGAGGCCTAGGGACGAGAGATACGCAGTATTTT
TRBV7-6,TRBJ1-3,.,few,CASSQYGDTIYF,TGTGCCAGCAGCCAGTACGGGGACACCATATATTTT
TRBV6-5,TRBJ1-6,.,many,CASSYAADLHNSPLHF,TGTGCCAGCAGTTACGCGGCAGATCTACATAATTCACCCCTCCACTTT
TRBV12-3/TRBV12-4,TRBJ2-7,TRBD2,few,CASSQLAGTEQYF,TGTGCCAGCAGTCAACTAGCGGGGACCGAGCAGTACTTC
TRBV6-1,TRBJ1-6,.,many,CASRSPGPENSPLHF,TGTGCCAGCAGGTCTCCCGGACCGGAGAATTCACCCCTCCACTTT
TRBV12-3/TRBV12-4,TRBJ2-2,TRBD2,many,CASRWTSGYTGELFF,TGTGCCAGCAGGTGGACTAGCGGTTACACCGGGGAGCTGTTTTTT
TRBV29-1,TRBJ2-7,.,many,CSVEGRAAPYEQYF,TGCAGCGTTGAAGGAAGAGCAGCTCCCTACGAGCAGTACTTC
TRBV29-1,TRBJ2-1,TRBD2,many,CSVRGTSGSRLVGNEQFF,TGCAGCGTTCGAGGGACTAGCGGGAGTCGTCTGGTAGGCAATGAGCAGTTCTTC
TRBV10-3,TRBJ2-5,.,many,CAISETSRRQPQETQYF,TGTGCCATCAGCGAAACTAGCCGGCGGCAACCCCAAGAGACCCAGTACTTC
TRBV29-1,TRBJ2-1,TRBD2,many,CSVEGGSSGWYNEQFF,TGCAGCGTTGAAGGGGGGTCTAGCGGGTGGTACAATGAGCAGTTCTTC
TRBV20-1,TRBJ2-2,TRBD2,many,CSARRLGLAITGELFF,TGCAGTGCTAGAAGATTGGGACTAGCTATCACCGGGGAGCTGTTTTTT
TRBV6-1,TRBJ2-5,.,many,CASSTPGLQGETQYF,TGTGCCAGCAGTACGCCGGGACTCCAGGGAGAGACCCAGTACTTC
TRBV20-1,TRBJ1-2,TRBD1,many,CTLKVGTGDYGYTF,TGCACCTTAAAAGTAGGGACAGGGGACTATGGCTACACCTTC
TRBV20-1,TRBJ2-2,.,few,CSARDTMSGTLNGELFF,TGCAGTGCTAGAGACACCATGTCCGGGACGCTAAACGGGGAGCTGTTTTTT
TRBV28,TRBJ1-5,.,.,CASSYGVSNQPQHF,TGTGCCAGCAGTTATGGGGTTAGCAATCAGCCCCAGCATTTT
TRBV12-3/TRBV12-4,TRBJ2-7,TRBD2,many,CASSRGLAGHYEQYF,TGTGCCAGCAGCCGAGGACTAGCGGGGCACTACGAGCAGTACTTC
TRBV29-1,TRBJ2-3,.,many,CSVDRTTDTQYF,TGCAGCGTTGACAGAACCACAGATACGCAGTATTTT
TRBV20-1,TRBJ2-5,.,.,CSASLQAQETQYF,TGCAGTGCTAGTCTGCAGGCTCAAGAGACCCAGTACTTC
TRBV20-1,TRBJ2-7,.,.,CSAARWGDEQYF,TGCAGTGCTGCACGATGGGGGGACGAGCAGTACTTC
TRBV7-8,TRBJ2-7,.,.,CASSLGEGQRTYEQYF,TGTGCCAGCAGCCTAGGCGAAGGACAGCGGACCTACGAGCAGTACTTC
TRBV7-8,TRBJ2-5,.,many,CASSLPAILSPKVETQYF,TGTGCCAGCAGCTTGCCCGCGATCCTGTCTCCAAAGGTGGAGACCCAGTACTTC
TRBV5-1,TRBJ2-3,.,.,CASSTFERPDTQYF,TGCGCCAGCAGCACGTTCGAGCGCCCAGATACGCAGTATTTT
TRBV5-6,TRBJ2-7,.,many,CASNNLGRDYEQYF,TGTGCCAGCAACAACCTCGGCAGGGACTACGAGCAGTACTTC
TRBV12-3/TRBV12-4,TRBJ1-3,.,many,CASRLNFSGNTIYF,TGTGCCAGCAGACTGAATTTCTCTGGAAACACCATATATTTT
TRBV5-1,TRBJ2-2,.,few,CASSLEGGGANTGELFF,TGCGCCAGCAGCTTAGAGGGGGGCGGCGCCAACACCGGGGAGCTGTTTTTT
TRBV5-1,TRBJ2-2,.,once,CASSLRADTGELFF,TGCGCCAGCAGCTTGAGGGCCGACACCGGGGAGCTGTTTTTT
TRBV20-1,TRBJ2-7,.,few,CSAISHQLAGRFLGSYEQYF,TGCAGTGCTATATCCCACCAATTGGCAGGGAGGTTCCTAGGGTCCTACGAGCAGTACTTC
TRBV12-3/TRBV12-4,TRBJ2-7,TRBD1,many,CASSIDRDDEQYF,TGTGCCAGCAGTATCGACAGGGACGACGAGCAGTACTTC
TRBV2,TRBJ2-3,.,.,CASSRTKQMYF,TGTGCCAGCAGTCGGACCAAACAGATGTATTTT
TRBV20-1,TRBJ2-5,TRBD1,many,CSAKLPRFGGQGADF,TGCAGTGCTAAGCTGCCACGATTCGGAGGGCAGGGGGCTGACTTC
TRBV12-3/TRBV12-4,TRBJ1-1,.,many,CASSLLGAGEAFF,TGTGCCAGCAGTTTACTAGGGGCCGGAGAAGCTTTCTTT
TRBV7-2,TRBJ2-1,TRBD2,.,CASSDLRGDTYNEQFF,TGTGCCAGCAGTGATTTACGGGGGGATACCTACAATGAGCAGTTCTTC
TRBV5-1,TRBJ1-1,.,many,CASSLKNTEAFF,TGCGCCAGCAGCTTGAAGAACACTGAAGCTTTCTTT
TRBV29-1,TRBJ2-6,TRBD1,many,CSVGQGQSGGANVLTF,TGCAGCGTTGGGCAGGGACAGTCTGGTGGGGCCAACGTCCTGACTTTC
TRBV4-2,TRBJ2-1,TRBD2,many,CASSQKVIAGGPNEQFF,TGTGCCAGCAGCCAAAAAGTTATAGCGGGAGGGCCCAATGAGCAGTTCTTC
TRBV12-3/TRBV12-4,TRBJ2-5,TRBD2,few,CASSFLGLGPETQYF,TGTGCCAGCAGTTTTTTGGGACTAGGCCCTGAGACCCAGTACTTC
TRBV7-8,TRBJ1-5,.,.,CASSLVWPNSNQPQHF,TGTGCCAGCAGCTTAGTTTGGCCTAATAGCAATCAGCCCCAGCATTTT
TRBV28,TRBJ1-2,.,many,CASSVRDIYGYTF,TGTGCCAGCAGTGTCCGGGACATCTATGGCTACACCTTC
TRBV11-2,TRBJ2-1,TRBD2,.,CASRPKSGREAYNEQFF,TGTGCCAGCAGACCGAAAAGCGGGAGGGAGGCCTACAATGAGCAGTTCTTC
TRBV28,TRBJ2-7,.,.,CASSLGGLGEQYF,TGTGCCAGCAGTTTGGGGGGCCTCGGCGAGCAGTACTTC
TRBV6-5,TRBJ2-7,.,.,CASSYLPGPSVSYEQYF,TGTGCCAGCAGTTACCTCCCGGGCCCTAGCGTTTCCTACGAGCAGTACTTC
TRBV15,TRBJ2-7,.,many,CATSTEPIYEQYF,TGTGCCACCAGCACGGAACCAATCTACGAGCAGTACTTC
TRBV6-5,TRBJ2-6,.,.,CASSYNSKGSGANVLTF,TGTGCCAGCAGTTACAACTCGAAGGGCTCTGGGGCCAACGTCCTGACTTTC
TRBV6-1,TRBJ2-7,.,.,CASSPSRDNYEQYF,TGTGCCAGCAGTCCAAGCCGGGACAACTACGAGCAGTACTTC
TRBV20-1,TRBJ2-4,TRBD1,once,CSAPTGAIQYF,TGCAGTGCGCCGACAGGGGCCATTCAGTACTTC
TRBV20-1,TRBJ2-1,.,many,CSAPGARNEQFF,TGCAGTGCTCCCGGGGCCCGTAATGAGCAGTTCTTC
TRBV29-1,TRBJ1-2,TRBD1,.,CSASGTGYGYTF,TGCAGCGCATCCGGGACAGGGTATGGCTACACCTTC